This TCR beta chain was observed in a study of cytomegalovirus exposure and HLA in healthy donors (dated by TCRdb to about 2017). With regard to the full study: A later analysis indicated that the 130 or so validation repertoires were generated on the platform also employed for the approximately 700 repertoires of the first cohort. The study aimed to test whether cataloging public T cell receptors could reveal signatures of past pathogen exposure. A separate validation cohort of 100 to 150 different subjects was used in addition to the roughly 670-subject first cohort. High-throughput TCR immunosequencing, statistical association of individual TCRs with disease status, and machine learning were combined to predict cytomegalovirus infection status.

Donors formed part of the validation cohort, which comprised about 130 subjects and was distinct from the first cohort of 690 or so subjects. Counted from cysteine to phenylalanine, this CDR3 has 16 amino acids. The CDR3 DNA has 48 bases and is translated from base 1. The V end loses 2 bases and the J end loses 0 bases, and a stretch of 13 bases separates them. The germline V gene encodes CDR1 LNHNV and CDR2 YYDKDF (reference sequence). Libraries were built with the immunoSEQ multiplex PCR assay. In the original analysis: A statistical classification framework was built to diagnose cytomegalovirus status from the catalog of TCR beta chain sequences. TCRdb obtained this table from immuneACCESS and retained in-frame rearrangements with V and J assigned. These tables miss some clones; where compared with another copy, unresolved V genes account for less than half of the shortfall, and the remainder is unexplained. V, J and clone size are those of that table, while D and trimming were read from the DNA. The sample table shows around 80,000 clones, and roughly 95% are seen once. Roughly 1.3% of the sample lies in the top ten.

What the research found in general, with its limitations: Across donors, most TCR sequences were observed very rarely, whereas some public TCRs were present in many individuals. In vitro tests confirmed that a few of the cytomegalovirus-associated TCR beta chains recognize cytomegalovirus antigens. The study gave a list of more than 150 TCR beta chains associated with cytomegalovirus. According to the authors, the approach could potentially be generalized to other disease states and immunological phenotypes. In both the original and validation cohorts, the classifier was reported to diagnose cytomegalovirus status with high specificity and sensitivity. The validation cohort had no HLA typing available for a later analysis, so co-occurrence within that cohort was assessed over all 120 or so repertoires. Subsequent analysis determined that TCRs grouped into clusters in the first cohort also showed a tendency toward co-occurrence across the 120 validation repertoires, and approximately 93% of cluster scores exceeded 0.

About this clone: Which antigen it targets is not known. The input lacks base qualities; no much larger clone sits a single base away.

The V and J genes are TRBV15 and TRBJ1-2; a tentative D match to TRBD1 spans 6 bases. Sequenced: PBMCs. The receptor comes from a woman between 18 and 29 years old in good health and CMV-seronegative. The DNA reads as follows: TGTGCCACCAGCAGAACAGGGAGACAAGCTAACTATGGCTACACCTTC. Its protein reads: CATSRTGRQANYGYTF.